These T cell receptor beta chains were read from a single sample in a study of T-cell reconstitution after alpha-beta-depleted transplantation in children. One entry per CDR3 protein, called by TCRdb with MiXCR from the PCR reads. The table records a few hundred thousand distinct CDR3 sequences, around 12% of them present only once. Source: PBMCs from the stem cell graft donor, taken from the stem cell graft. The receptor set was obtained from a human donor who donated a stem cell graft to a child with combined immunodeficiency. Each CDR3 is given with its conserved first and last residue. D genes are given only for firm matches. Only some rows state a clone size, as once, few, many or a class for expanded clones.

TGTGCCAGCTCACCACCGGACAGGGCAGCGCCAATAGAGACCCAGTACTTC,CASSPPDRAAPIETQYF,TRBJ2-5,TRBD1,TRBV18,few
TGTGCCAGCAGTCGGGGGTTGGGGGCAGGCTACACCTTC,CASSRGLGAGYTF,TRBJ1-2,-,TRBV12-3/TRBV12-4,-
TGTGCCAGTAGTATTAACATCCCTGTAGGGCGCAATCAGCCCCAGCATTTT,CASSINIPVGRNQPQHF,TRBJ1-5,-,TRBV19,-
TGTGCCAGCAGCTCACAGGGGACGGAGGGAAACACCATATATTTT,CASSSQGTEGNTIYF,TRBJ1-3,TRBD1,TRBV6-1,many
TGTGCCTGGAGTTTAGGGCGGGGAGGAGATACGCAGTATTTT,CAWSLGRGGDTQYF,TRBJ2-3,-,TRBV30,few
TGCAGCGTTGCGGAGGGGGGTACAGATACGCAGTATTTT,CSVAEGGTDTQYF,TRBJ2-3,-,TRBV29-1,many
TGTGCCAGCAGCTTAGGGCGGGCTCCCTACAATGAGCAGTTCTTC,CASSLGRAPYNEQFF,TRBJ2-1,-,TRBV7-2,many
TGTGCCAGCAGTGCCCGGGGGCAGGAAGATACGCAGTATTTT,CASSARGQEDTQYF,TRBJ2-3,-,TRBV12-3/TRBV12-4,-
TGTGCCAGCAGTTTATGGCAGGGGGAAGGGACCCAGTACTTC,CASSLWQGEGTQYF,TRBJ2-5,TRBD1,TRBV12-3/TRBV12-4,-
TGTGCCAGCAGTTCTCCGGGACTAGGGGACGAAAAACTGTTTTTT,CASSSPGLGDEKLFF,TRBJ1-4,-,TRBV27,-
TGTGCCAGCAGTGACTCTGACGGGTTCACCGGGGAGCTGTTTTTT,CASSDSDGFTGELFF,TRBJ2-2,-,TRBV12-3/TRBV12-4,few
TGTGCCACCAGTGATTTGGCCAACATGGGGGACAATGAGCAGTTCTTC,CATSDLANMGDNEQFF,TRBJ2-1,-,TRBV24-1,few
TGTGCCAGCAGTCTCCCCGGGACTTTGGTGCAGTACTTC,CASSLPGTLVQYF,TRBJ2-7,-,TRBV12-3/TRBV12-4,many
TGTGCTAGTGGTTTCCTCGGACAGGGCTTCTCTGGAGCTTTCTTT,CASGFLGQGFSGAFF,TRBJ1-1,TRBD1,TRBV12-5,-
TGTGCCACCAGCAGAACCGGCTCTTTCAACACTGAAGCTTTCTTT,CATSRTGSFNTEAFF,TRBJ1-1,-,TRBV15,many
TGCAGTGCTCCGTTTGGCGGATCGAGCAACGAGCAGTACTTC,CSAPFGGSSNEQYF,TRBJ2-7,-,TRBV20-1,-
TGCAGTGCTCGACCCTTCATGACAGGGGGTAGTTATTATGAGCAGTTCTTC,CSARPFMTGGSYYEQFF,TRBJ2-1,TRBD1,TRBV20-1,-
TGTGCCAGCAGTTTAGGAGGGGACTCCCTCAATGAGCAGTTCTTC,CASSLGGDSLNEQFF,TRBJ2-1,-,TRBV27,few
TGTGCCACCAGCAGCGGGACAGCCGGCGACATTCAGTACTTC,CATSSGTAGDIQYF,TRBJ2-4,TRBD1,TRBV15,-